This T cell receptor beta chain originates from a study of control samples from healthy donors and cancer patients. The CDR3 covers 14 residues. Germline CDR1 DFQATT, CDR2 SNEGSKA (reference sequence). V shed 3 bases and J 4 bases; nucleotides not matched to a gene: 7. Produced via immunoSEQ multiplex PCR; TCRdb's table is partial and in-frame only. Of 150,000 to 200,000 clones in the sample, over 85% were seen once. The chain combines TRBV20-1 with TRBJ2-7, with TRBD2 identical over 9 bases. The sequence was collected from a man aged 30 to 45 in good health. What was sequenced was blood. In DNA, the CDR3 is TGCAGTGCTAGTTGGCCTAGCGGGAAATACGAGCAGTACTTC. Translation gives CSASWPSGKYEQYF.